Only a few counts were recorded for the clone carrying this T cell receptor beta chain. Antigen: not known. TCRdb passed the reads through MiXCR, listing each CDR3 protein once. The sample lists under 200,000 distinct CDR3 sequences; 28% were seen once. These data are taken from a study of T cell repertoires in cytomegalovirus infection. Whole-study context: Indications came from public TCR beta signatures; they pointed to CMV infection and to a matching HLA type.

V lost 6 bases to trimming and J lost 7 bases; unmatched junction nucleotides: 7. CDR1 is SGHVS, CDR2 FNYEAQ, per germline. The CDR3 consists of 13 residues. Study results and limitations: Carriage of CMV together with the relevant HLA was identifiable through cumulative public TCR beta family frequency. Clonotype analysis showed dominance of the ex vivo response by HLA-C-restricted CMV-specific TCR beta clonotypes.

V usage is TRBV7-6 and J usage is TRBJ2-7, with 9 nucleotides matching TRBD2. The specimen was PBMCs. This clonotype originated in a human donor in good health (CMV status not recorded). Some clones in this sample may be carry-over from other donors' samples. The CDR3 sequence: CASSPLAGWEQYF. The DNA for the CDR3 is TGTGCCAGCAGTCCCCTAGCGGGGTGGGAGCAGTACTTC.